What follows describes a single TCR beta chain. Its specificity is not known. Clones were sequenced by immunoSEQ multiplex PCR, and TCRdb holds only the in-frame ones, with some missing. The sample lists approximately 84,000 clones; over 90% were seen once. Looked up from germline, CDR1 is SQVTM and CDR2 is ANQGSEA. CDR3 length: 17 residues. V gave up 0 bases and J gave up 2 bases, with 17 bases separating them. These data originate in a study of siplizumab effects on memory and regulatory T cells. General study findings and limits: Of the alloreactive clones, only a minor fraction mapped to unstimulated subsets. No functional test confirmed suppression by proliferating siplizumab-culture Tregs. Apparently key alloresponse contributors, naive T cells also seemed more diverse than memory cells.

Sequencing was performed on CD8+ T cells sorted from blood. The receptor was isolated from a human donor in good health. V is TRBV29-1 and J is TRBJ2-1; D may match TRBD1 or TRBD2 (5 bases each). The CDR3 region is CSVEESEGPRPYNEQFF. The CDR3 DNA follows: TGCAGCGTTGAAGAATCAGAGGGACCGCGGCCCTACAATGAGCAGTTCTTC.